What follows are 32 T cell receptor beta chains derived from one specimen sequenced in a study of T cell clones after liver transplantation (dated by TCRdb to about 2019). To prepare the library, the immunoSEQ multiplex PCR assay was applied. The table was pulled from immuneACCESS by TCRdb, which kept in-frame rearrangements only. Such tables lose some clones; where checked, under half of the loss comes from unresolved V genes, and the rest has no known cause. The sample table shows roughly 55,000 clones, and roughly 74% are seen once. 9.5% to 10% of the sample goes to the ten largest clones. The source was CD4+ T cells from blood, collected about 56 months after liver transplant. The receptors here all came from a human patient who received a liver transplant. In patients who had a transplant, some T cells may come from the graft donor.

V gene TRBV2 combines with J gene TRBJ2-2, with D possibly being TRBD1 or TRBD2 (5 bases each). Germline V gene sequence: CDR1 SNHLY, CDR2 FYNNEI. The length of the CDR3 is 14 residues. Trimming shortened V by 5 bases and J by 5 bases, and 12 bases separated the two germline ends. The CDR3 DNA reads as TGTGCCAGCAGTTATAAATGGGGGACCGGGGAGCTGTTTTTT. It yields the protein CASSYKWGTGELFF.

This sequence joins TRBV7-8 and TRBJ2-7; TRBD2 matches 11 bases. The junction had 17 bases not matched to a gene; V was cut back by 5 bases and J by 5 bases. The CDR3 loop spans 18 amino acids. Germline V CDR1 and CDR2: SGHVS, FQNEAQ. CDR3 in DNA: TGTGCCAGCAGCCCCCGAACTAGCGGGGGCCATTCCTCTGACGAGCAGTACTTC. It is translated as CASSPRTSGGHSSDEQYF.

This clone came up a few times. The chain is built from TRBV7-9 and TRBJ2-3; D perhaps matches TRBD1 (6 bases). This CDR3 is built from 13 residues. With 5 bases removed from V and 4 bases from J, the gap between germline ends came to 10 bases. Germline V gene data show CDR1 as SEHNR and CDR2 as FQNEAQ (reference sequence). CDR3: CASSTGMADTQYF. For the CDR3, the DNA is TGTGCCAGCAGCACAGGGATGGCAGATACGCAGTATTTT.

The chain combines TRBV19 with TRBJ1-1; 8 bases fit TRBD1. Looked up from germline, CDR1 is LNHDA and CDR2 is SQIVND (reference sequence). This CDR3 comprises 14 residues. With 3 bases clipped from V and 5 bases from J, the junction kept 5 bases outside the gene matches. For the CDR3, the DNA is TGTGCCAGTAGTATTCAGGGGGCGACTACTGAAGCTTTCTTT. This gives the protein CASSIQGATTEAFF.

This chain links TRBV11-2 with TRBJ1-1; no clear D gene. V was clipped by 5 bases and J by 11 bases, with 15 bases between them. Germline values: CDR1 SGHAT, CDR2 FQNNGV. The CDR3 runs 12 residues. The CDR3 DNA reads TGTGCCAGCAGCGGAGGGATACCGCATGCTTTCTTT. This gives the protein CASSGGIPHAFF.

The gene calls are TRBV2 and TRBJ2-4; D remains ambiguous. Trimming cost V 2 bases and J 0 bases, with 20 bases left between them. This CDR3 comprises 19 residues. Germline V gives CDR1 SNHLY, CDR2 FYNNEI. The CDR3 sequence: CASSEIRQAPSLAKNIQYF. Here the CDR3 DNA reads TGTGCCAGCAGTGAAATTAGGCAGGCTCCGTCCCTAGCCAAAAACATTCAGTACTTC.

This clone was observed a single time. This chain links TRBV4-1 with TRBJ1-5; D unresolved. The V end was cut by 4 bases, the J end by 2 bases, with 9 bases between. The CDR3 spans 14 residues. Germline V CDR1 and CDR2: MGHRA, YSYEKL. As DNA, the CDR3 is TGCGCCAGCAGCCCGGTAAACCGCAATCAGCCCCAGCATTTT. Translated: CASSPVNRNQPQHF.

The chain uses TRBV2 and TRBJ1-5; no clear D. V was cut by 7 bases and J by 0 bases, with 10 bases left in between. The CDR3 sequence is 14 residues long. Germline CDR1 is SNHLY and CDR2 is FYNNEI. The CDR3 region has the DNA TGTGCCAGCAACCAGAGGGATAGCAATCAGCCCCAGCATTTT. As protein: CASNQRDSNQPQHF.

V usage is TRBV6-5 and J usage is TRBJ2-7; D is perhaps TRBD2 (5 bases). Germline V lookup: CDR1 MNHEY, CDR2 SVGAGI. This CDR3 is built from 12 residues. Trimming pared 1 base from V and 6 bases from J, leaving 7 bases between. CDR3 sequence (DNA): TGTGCCAGCAGTTACTTACGGGGCGAGCAGTACTTC. Amino acids: CASSYLRGEQYF.

This chain connects TRBV7-9 to TRBJ1-4; maybe TRBD1 (6 bases). Per the germline V gene, CDR1 is SEHNR and CDR2 is FQNEAQ (reference sequence). Trimming removed 4 bases at V and 3 bases at J, with 12 bases between. The CDR3 extends over 15 amino acids. The CDR3 nucleotides read TGTGCCAGCAGCTCAACAGGGAGATCTAATGAAAAACTGTTTTTT. Residues: CASSSTGRSNEKLFF.

The genes are TRBV5-1 and TRBJ2-2; TRBD2 matches at 8 bases. The CDR3 loop spans 15 amino acids. Germline CDR1 reads SGHRS; CDR2 reads YFSETQ. V gave up 1 base and J gave up 3 bases; unmatched junction bases: 2. The CDR3 region is CASSLTSGDTGELFF. DNA of the CDR3: TGCGCCAGCAGCTTGACTAGCGGCGACACCGGGGAGCTGTTTTTT.

The chain recombines TRBV28 with TRBJ1-2, with D perhaps TRBD1 (6 bases). The CDR3 contains 15 residues. Per the germline V gene, CDR1 is MDHEN and CDR2 is SYDVKM. The V end lost 7 bases, the J end lost 1 base, and 16 bases lay between the germline ends. CDR3 sequence reads: CASTLGGGGNYGYTF. The DNA of the CDR3 is TGTGCCAGCACCCTAGGGGGGGGAGGTAACTATGGCTACACCTTC.

CDR3 DNA: TGTGCCAGCAGTTTTTCGGGGACCGGGGAGCTGTTTTTT. It is translated as CASSFSGTGELFF. V usage is TRBV28 and J usage is TRBJ2-2; perhaps TRBD2 as D (5 bases). V was cut by 3 bases and J by 5 bases, with 7 bases left in between. This CDR3 is 13 amino acids long. Looked up from germline, CDR1 is MDHEN and CDR2 is SYDVKM.

This chain connects TRBV6-1 to TRBJ2-2; D unclear. Trimming shortened V by 1 base and J by 1 base, and 13 bases separated the two germline ends. Looked up from germline, CDR1 is MNHNS and CDR2 is SASEGT. This CDR3 has 17 residues. The CDR3: CASSEGAYWGNTGELFF. As DNA, the CDR3 is TGTGCCAGCAGTGAAGGCGCGTATTGGGGGAACACCGGGGAGCTGTTTTTT.

V usage is TRBV6-4 and J usage is TRBJ2-7, with TRBD1 matching over 8 bases. Looked up from germline, CDR1 is MRHNA and CDR2 is SNTAGT. With V trimmed by 6 bases and J by 6 bases, 10 bases remained unmatched. This CDR3 contains 14 residues. The CDR3 nucleotides read TGTGCCAGCAGCTATGACCAGGGGGCGGCCGAGCAGTACTTC. It codes for CASSYDQGAAEQYF.

The chain employs TRBV10-3 and TRBJ2-1; D gene unclear. The CDR3 sequence is 14 residues long. Germline-derived CDR1 and CDR2 are ENHRY and SYGVKD. With 3 bases removed from V and 6 bases from J, the gap between germline ends came to 12 bases. CDR3 nucleotides: TGTGCCATCAGTGATTATAGTAGCCCCAATGAGCAGTTCTTC. Amino acid sequence: CAISDYSSPNEQFF.

The CDR3 loop reads CAISEGQASGNTIYF. In DNA, the CDR3 is TGTGCCATCAGTGAAGGACAGGCCTCTGGAAACACCATATATTTT. The rearrangement uses TRBV10-3 and TRBJ1-3; TRBD1 matches 7 bases. V lost 3 bases, J lost 0 bases, and 2 bases stayed unmatched. This CDR3 is built from 15 residues. From germline, CDR1 is ENHRY and CDR2 SYGVKD.

This clone has more than one count but fewer than ten. This chain links TRBV6-5 with TRBJ1-1; 8 positions agree with TRBD1. CDR3 size: 15 residues. V lost 2 bases and J lost 0; bases outside the gene matches: 2. The germline gives CDR1 MNHEY, CDR2 SVGAGI. The DNA for the CDR3 is TGTGCCAGCAGTTACGGACAGGGATTGAACACTGAAGCTTTCTTT. It specifies CASSYGQGLNTEAFF.

The J gene is TRBJ2-1, the V gene TRBV10-2, with D maybe TRBD1 (6 bases). CDR3 length equals 15 residues. CDR1 and CDR2 (germline): WSHSY, SAAADI. The ends were cut back, 2 bases at V and 2 bases at J, with 10 bases in the middle. CDR3 in amino acids: CASSERRGTYNEQFF. DNA for the CDR3: TGCGCCAGCAGTGAGCGCAGGGGAACCTACAATGAGCAGTTCTTC.

A single count supports this clone. The J gene is TRBJ2-1, the V gene TRBV5-6; D ambiguous. Germline V gene data show CDR1 as SGHDT and CDR2 as YYEEEE. V lost 0 bases, J lost 7 bases, and 2 bases lay in between. This CDR3 spans 11 amino acids. This CDR3 reads CASSLDNEQFF. The CDR3 nucleotides are TGTGCCAGCAGCTTGGATAATGAGCAGTTCTTC.

The gene calls are TRBV15 and TRBJ2-1; 8 nucleotides align to TRBD2. The ends lost 1 base at V and 10 bases at J; junction bases unmatched: 12. This CDR3 has 16 residues. The germline V gene encodes CDR1 LNHNV and CDR2 YYDKDF (reference sequence). CDR3 nucleotides: TGTGCCACCAGCAGAGGCCAGCGGGGGACATTTCAAGAGCAGTTCTTC. This codes for CATSRGQRGTFQEQFF.

The chain carries TRBV2 and TRBJ1-3, with D unclear. The germline V gene has CDR1 SNHLY and CDR2 FYNNEI. V was trimmed by 2 bases and J by 0 bases, leaving 5 bases between them. The CDR3 covers 14 residues. The CDR3 loop reads CASSERVSGNTIYF. In DNA form, the CDR3 reads TGTGCCAGCAGTGAAAGGGTCTCTGGAAACACCATATATTTT.

The V gene is TRBV10-2, the J gene TRBJ2-3; 16 nucleotides agree with TRBD2. With 6 bases clipped from V and 4 bases from J, the junction kept 4 bases outside the gene matches. The germline CDR1 and CDR2 sequences are WSHSY and SAAADI. The CDR3 is 16 amino acids. Here the CDR3 reads CASRMGLAGGADTQYF. CDR3 DNA: TGCGCCAGCAGAATGGGACTAGCGGGGGGGGCAGATACGCAGTATTTT.

The chain has TRBV28 and TRBJ2-3; D tentatively fits TRBD1 or TRBD2 (5 bases each). Per the germline V gene, CDR1 is MDHEN and CDR2 is SYDVKM. The CDR3 totals 12 residues. V lost 6 bases and J 9 bases, leaving 13 bases between the germline ends. The CDR3, as DNA: TGTGCCAGCAGACTAGGACAAGAGACGCAGTATTTT. This sequence encodes CASRLGQETQYF.

V is TRBV19 and J is TRBJ2-2; D is perhaps TRBD1 (6 bases). Germline-derived CDR1 and CDR2 are LNHDA and SQIVND (reference sequence). Between the trimmed V and J ends, which lost 6 bases and 1 base, there was a span of 9 bases. This CDR3 is built from 14 residues. In DNA form, the CDR3 reads TGTGCCAGTAGCAACAGGGTGAACACCGGGGAGCTGTTTTTT. Translated, it gives CASSNRVNTGELFF.

The CDR3 sequence is CASGETPGQGAYEQYF. The CDR3 region has the DNA TGTGCCAGCGGCGAAACGCCGGGACAGGGGGCCTACGAGCAGTACTTC. The J gene is TRBJ2-7, the V gene TRBV28; 11 bases line up with TRBD1. The CDR3 totals 16 residues. J lost 2 bases, V lost 8 bases, and 11 bases had no gene match. Germline V lookup: CDR1 MDHEN, CDR2 SYDVKM.

This clone was recorded a few times. This chain links TRBV5-4 with TRBJ2-5; the D gene could be TRBD1 or TRBD2 (5 bases each). Looked up from germline, CDR1 is SGHNT and CDR2 is YYREEE (reference sequence). V was pared by 4 bases and J by 5 bases, with 21 bases between. CDR3 size: 16 residues. The CDR3, as DNA: TGTGCCAGCAGCAATAGGCGTTGGGGGTCGGGTGAGACCCAGTACTTC. It specifies CASSNRRWGSGETQYF.

This clone was observed a single time. The V gene is TRBV7-2, the J gene TRBJ2-5; TRBD1 matches 12 bases. The CDR3 consists of 15 residues. Trimming removed 6 bases from V and 5 bases from J; junction bases left unmatched: 7. The germline CDR1 and CDR2 sequences are SGHTA and FQGNSA. The CDR3 DNA follows: TGTGCCAGCAGGTCCGGGACAGGGGGCCGGGAGACCCAGTACTTC. Residues: CASRSGTGGRETQYF.

This clone appeared a few times. V usage is TRBV15 and J usage is TRBJ2-2; 7 positions match TRBD2. V lost 5 bases, J lost 4 bases, and 10 bases stayed unmatched. Germline lookup yields CDR1 LNHNV and CDR2 YYDKDF (reference sequence). There are 16 residues in the CDR3. The chain's CDR3 is CATSASGRGFTGELFF. The CDR3, as DNA: TGTGCCACCAGCGCCTCCGGGCGGGGGTTCACCGGGGAGCTGTTTTTT.

This sequence joins TRBV19 and TRBJ2-2; either TRBD1 or TRBD2 may supply D (5 bases each). There are 14 residues in the CDR3. Germline CDR1 LNHDA, CDR2 SQIVND (reference sequence). The V end lost 9 bases, the J end lost 0 bases, and 11 bases lay between the germline ends. The CDR3 region has the DNA TGTGCCAGCCAGTGGGGGTCGAACACCGGGGAGCTGTTTTTT. It encodes CASQWGSNTGELFF.

The rearrangement links TRBV4-1 to TRBJ2-6; D is perhaps TRBD1 or TRBD2 (5 bases each). Trimming stripped 0 bases from V and 0 bases from J, with 15 bases between. In germline, CDR1 is MGHRA, CDR2 YSYEKL. The CDR3 is 19 amino acids. The chain's CDR3 is CASSQDRGAGGSGANVLTF. DNA of the CDR3: TGCGCCAGCAGCCAAGATCGAGGGGCAGGAGGCTCTGGGGCCAACGTCCTGACTTTC.

This clone was detected a few times. The chain uses TRBV28 and TRBJ1-2; 9 positions agree with TRBD1. Trimming cost V 8 bases and J 3 bases; bases outside gene matches: 19. The CDR3 consists of 18 residues. Germline assignment: CDR1 MDHEN and CDR2 SYDVKM. The CDR3 DNA reads TGTGCCAGCCGCCAGGCCGGGACAGGGAGGGGGCTACACTATGGCTACACCTTC. It encodes CASRQAGTGRGLHYGYTF.